This T cell receptor (beta chain) was profiled in a study of blood T cells in healthy people across ages. Combining a sample-barcoded 5' primer with a J-beta primer mix, a second PCR ran for roughly 6 to 12 cycles. Unique molecular identifiers of 12 random nucleotides labeled each cDNA. TCRdb reanalysed the 5' RACE reads using MiXCR and keeps one entry per CDR3 protein. The sample has some 940,000 distinct CDR3 sequences, around 29% seen once. This CDR3 is 16 amino acids long. The J segment lost 11 bases and the V segment lost 4 bases, leaving 14 bases of the junction unmatched. CDR1 and CDR2 (germline): SGHAT, FQNNGV. About this clonotype itself: Antigen: not known.

General study findings and limits: Older age coincided with a roughly linear decline in TCR beta diversity per million T cells. What prevented conclusive comparison of naive and antigen-experienced cells was that PBMCs were unsorted. Long-lived and aged donors differed, with more naive CD4+ cells and higher diversity in the long-lived.

The sample was also reused in another study, on T cells of mothers and their children.

This chain joins TRBV11-2 and TRBJ2-5; TRBD2 matches at 12 bases. This TCR derives from a woman in her thirties or forties in good health. The sequencing input was blood. The chain's CDR3 is CASSSSSGGALSRQYF. CDR3 in DNA: TGTGCCAGCAGCTCGTCTAGCGGGGGGGCCCTTTCCCGGCAGTACTTC.